The sample holds a few counts of the clone carrying this T cell receptor beta chain. Its specificity is not known. These data belong to a study of T cells after posttransplantation cyclophosphamide. Whole-study results and caveats: Recipient CMV seropositivity and CMV reactivation strongly tracked TRB clonality. Later blood repertoires were often dominated by clones from the donor CD8+ memory compartment.

Germline loops: CDR1 LNHDA, CDR2 SQIVND (reference sequence). V lost 8 bases and J 3 bases, leaving 22 bases between the germline ends. The CDR3 loop spans 16 amino acids. Assay: immunoSEQ multiplex PCR; the TCRdb copy retains only in-frame clones and omits some. The sample presents 36,000 or so clones, none singletons. The source of this sequence is a girl aged 5 to 17 in good health, CMV-negative, and a related stem cell transplant donor. Sequences were obtained from PBMCs. J is TRBJ1-2 and V is TRBV19; tentative D call: TRBD1 (5 bases). The CDR3 spells CASSREVGGRYYGYTF. The CDR3 bases are TGTGCCAGTTCCCGGGAGGTTGGGGGAAGGTACTATGGCTACACCTTC.